This T cell receptor (beta chain) is from a study of blood T cell repertoires in COVID-19. For the study at large: The cDNA or gDNA used as material had been derived from T cells, B-cell-depleted T cells, or PBMCs.

Germline CDR1 SGHAT, CDR2 FQNNGV. CDR3 size: 15 residues. V lost 5 bases to trimming and J lost 7 bases, with 17 bases between them. Original analysis: How many nucleated cells were present was estimated from reference gene primer amplification. Some clones are missing from TCRdb's copy, which holds only in-frame ones; the method was immunoSEQ multiplex PCR. V, J and clone size were drawn from that table, and D and trimming were deduced from the DNA. The table shows about 220,000 clones, with 84% occurring only once. The gene calls are TRBV11-2 and TRBJ1-4, with a weak D call TRBD1 (5 bases). The sequenced sample was peripheral blood. This sequence originates from an older woman who had recovered from COVID-19. CDR3 DNA: TGTGCCAGCAGCCCAAGTAGGGGTCGCGGTGAAAAACTGTTTTTT. Its protein is CASSPSRGRGEKLFF.